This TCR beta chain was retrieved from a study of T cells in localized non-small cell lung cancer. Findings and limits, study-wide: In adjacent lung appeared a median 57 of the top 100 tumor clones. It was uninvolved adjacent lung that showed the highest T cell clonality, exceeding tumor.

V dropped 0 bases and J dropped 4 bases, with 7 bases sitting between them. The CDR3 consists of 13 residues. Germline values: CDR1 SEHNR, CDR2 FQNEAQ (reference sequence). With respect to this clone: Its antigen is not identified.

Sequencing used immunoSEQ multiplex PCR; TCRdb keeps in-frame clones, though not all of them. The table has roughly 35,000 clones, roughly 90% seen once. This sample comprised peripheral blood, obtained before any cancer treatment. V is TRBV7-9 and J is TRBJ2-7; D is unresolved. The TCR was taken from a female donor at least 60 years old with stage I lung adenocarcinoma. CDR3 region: CASSLADRYEQYF. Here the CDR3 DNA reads TGTGCCAGCAGCTTAGCGGATCGTTACGAGCAGTACTTC.